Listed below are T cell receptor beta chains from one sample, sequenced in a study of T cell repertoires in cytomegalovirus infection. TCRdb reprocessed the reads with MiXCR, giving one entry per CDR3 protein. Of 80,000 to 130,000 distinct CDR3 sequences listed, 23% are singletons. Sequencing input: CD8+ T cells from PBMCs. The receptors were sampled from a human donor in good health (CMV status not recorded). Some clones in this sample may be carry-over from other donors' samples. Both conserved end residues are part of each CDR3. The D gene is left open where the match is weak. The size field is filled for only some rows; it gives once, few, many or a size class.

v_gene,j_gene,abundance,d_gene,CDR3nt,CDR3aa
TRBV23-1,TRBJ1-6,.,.,TGCGCCAGCAGTCAATTGGGTGGGGGGTCCTATAATTCACCCCTCCACTTT,CASSQLGGGSYNSPLHF
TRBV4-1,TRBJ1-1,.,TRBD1,TGCGCCAGCAGCCCCTTCGAGGGACAGGGGGCAACGAACACTGAAGCTTTCTTT,CASSPFEGQGATNTEAFF
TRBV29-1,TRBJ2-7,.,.,TGCAGCGTTGAGAGGGGAGGCCACGAGCAGTACTTC,CSVERGGHEQYF
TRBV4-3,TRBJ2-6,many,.,TGCGCCAGCAGCCCCAAGACAGGTATGATCTCTGGGGCCAACGTCCTGACTTTC,CASSPKTGMISGANVLTF
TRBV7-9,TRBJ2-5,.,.,TGTGCCAGCAGCTTCGTAGGCACACAAGAGACCCAGTACTTC,CASSFVGTQETQYF
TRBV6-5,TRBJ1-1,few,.,TGTGCCAGCAGTTACATTGACCCGGCGGCTGAAGCTTTCTTT,CASSYIDPAAEAFF
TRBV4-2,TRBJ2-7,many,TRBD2,TGTGCCAGCAGCCAAGAAGGGAGCGGGGGACCTTACGAGCAGTACTTC,CASSQEGSGGPYEQYF
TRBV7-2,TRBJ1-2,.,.,TGTGCCAGCAGCTTGACGCCCCGACGGGGGAACTATGGCTACACCTTC,CASSLTPRRGNYGYTF
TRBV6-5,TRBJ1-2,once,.,TGTGCCAGCAGTTACGCGTCTTCGGTTGCGACCGAGCACTACACCTTC,CASSYASSVATEHYTF
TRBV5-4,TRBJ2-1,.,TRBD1,TGTGCCAGCAGCATCTCCGGACAGGGCTACAATGAGCAGTTCTTC,CASSISGQGYNEQFF
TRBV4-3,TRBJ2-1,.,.,TGCGCCAGCAGCCAAGATCACCTAGGCCAAGGCAATGAGCAGTTCTTC,CASSQDHLGQGNEQFF